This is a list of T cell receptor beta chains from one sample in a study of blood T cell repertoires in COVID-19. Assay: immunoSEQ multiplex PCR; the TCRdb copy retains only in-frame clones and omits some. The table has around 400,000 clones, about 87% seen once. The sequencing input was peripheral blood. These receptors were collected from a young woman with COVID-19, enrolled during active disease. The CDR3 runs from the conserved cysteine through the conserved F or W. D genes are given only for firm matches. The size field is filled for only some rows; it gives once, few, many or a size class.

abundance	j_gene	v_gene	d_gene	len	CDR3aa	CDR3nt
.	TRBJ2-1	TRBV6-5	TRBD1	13	CASRGQGRDEQFF	TGTGCCAGCCGGGGACAGGGACGCGATGAGCAGTTCTTC
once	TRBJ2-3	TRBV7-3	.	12	CASSLTRDTQYF	TGTGCCAGCAGCTTAACCCGGGATACGCAGTATTTT
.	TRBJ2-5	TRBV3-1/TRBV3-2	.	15	CASSLKGVTVETQYF	TGTGCCAGCAGCCTAAAGGGGGTCACGGTGGAGACCCAGTACTTC
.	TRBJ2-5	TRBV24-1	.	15	CATSEPLAGQETQYF	TGTGCCACCAGTGAACCCCTGGCGGGGCAAGAGACCCAGTACTTC
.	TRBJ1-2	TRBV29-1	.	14	CSVDLRGARGGYTF	TGCAGCGTCGACCTTCGGGGAGCGCGTGGTGGCTACACCTTC
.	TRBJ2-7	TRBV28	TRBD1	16	CASSLTGAQGAGEQYF	TGTGCCAGCAGTTTAACGGGAGCACAGGGGGCAGGCGAGCAGTACTTC
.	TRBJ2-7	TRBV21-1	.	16	CASSKDSTRHYYEQYF	TGTGCCAGCAGCAAAGATAGTACGCGACATTACTACGAGCAGTACTTC
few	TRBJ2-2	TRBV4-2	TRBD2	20	CASSQRLTSGIPEGTGELFF	TGTGCCAGCAGCCAACGGTTGACTAGCGGGATACCCGAGGGCACCGGGGAGCTGTTTTTT
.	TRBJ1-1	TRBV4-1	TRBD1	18	CASSQVSTGANMNTEAFF	TGCGCCAGCAGCCAGGTCTCGACAGGGGCCAACATGAACACTGAAGCTTTCTTT
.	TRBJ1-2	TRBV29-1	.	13	CSAGGTSPYGYTF	TGCAGCGCCGGCGGCACGAGTCCTTATGGCTACACCTTC
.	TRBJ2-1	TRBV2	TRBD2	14	CASSVAGGLNEQFF	TGTGCCAGCAGTGTAGCGGGAGGCCTCAATGAGCAGTTCTTC
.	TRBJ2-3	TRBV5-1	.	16	CASSLVTGLPTDTQYF	TGCGCCAGCAGCTTGGTTACAGGGCTTCCCACAGATACGCAGTATTTT
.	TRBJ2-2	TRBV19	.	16	CASSSLAPAGTGELFF	TGTGCCAGTAGTTCCCTAGCGCCCGCGGGCACCGGGGAGCTGTTTTTT
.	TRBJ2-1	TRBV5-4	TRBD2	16	CASSVSSGRAENEQFF	TGTGCCAGCAGTGTCTCTAGCGGGAGGGCCGAGAATGAGCAGTTCTTC
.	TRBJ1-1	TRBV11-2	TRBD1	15	CASSSYRGQNTEAFF	TGTGCCAGCAGCTCGTACAGGGGCCAGAACACTGAAGCTTTCTTT
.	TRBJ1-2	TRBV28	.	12	CASSFLDYGYTF	TGTGCCAGCAGTTTCTTAGACTATGGCTACACCTTC
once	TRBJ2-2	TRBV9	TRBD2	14	CASGGLAPTGELFF	TGTGCCAGCGGGGGACTAGCGCCAACCGGGGAGCTGTTTTTT
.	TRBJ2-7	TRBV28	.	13	CASSLASTGEQYF	TGTGCCAGCAGTTTGGCGTCAACGGGGGAGCAGTACTTC
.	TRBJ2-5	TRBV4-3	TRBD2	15	CASSRSGGRMKTQYF	TGCGCCAGCAGCCGGTCGGGGGGGCGCATGAAGACCCAGTACTTC
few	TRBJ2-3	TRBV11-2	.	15	CASSTAGWAADTQYF	TGTGCCAGCAGCACGGCGGGGTGGGCAGCAGATACGCAGTATTTT
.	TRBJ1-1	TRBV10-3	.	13	CAISPTGNTEAFF	TGTGCCATCAGCCCGACAGGGAACACTGAAGCTTTCTTT
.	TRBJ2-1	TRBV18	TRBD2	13	CASTGLAGDEQFF	TGTGCCAGTACGGGACTAGCGGGAGATGAGCAGTTCTTC
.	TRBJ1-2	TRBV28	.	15	CASSLNGAQGDGYTF	TGTGCCAGCAGTTTAAATGGCGCGCAGGGCGATGGCTACACCTTC
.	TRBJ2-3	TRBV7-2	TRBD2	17	CASTPGWGLAGPDTQYF	TGTGCCAGCACTCCGGGCTGGGGACTAGCGGGACCAGATACGCAGTATTTT
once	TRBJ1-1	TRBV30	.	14	CAWGRDFRDTEAFF	TGTGCCTGGGGGCGGGACTTTAGGGACACTGAAGCTTTCTTT
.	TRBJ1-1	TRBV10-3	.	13	CAISESRSPEAFF	TGTGCCATCAGTGAGTCGCGTAGCCCTGAAGCTTTCTTT
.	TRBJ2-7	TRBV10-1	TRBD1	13	CASSDRGRGKQYF	TGCGCCAGCAGTGACAGGGGGCGCGGTAAGCAGTACTTC
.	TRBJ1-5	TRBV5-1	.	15	CASSLDGGENQPQHF	TGCGCCAGCAGCCTGGACGGCGGCGAGAATCAGCCCCAGCATTTT
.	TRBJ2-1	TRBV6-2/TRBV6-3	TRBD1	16	CASSSEPPGQGGEQFF	TGTGCCAGCAGTTCCGAACCCCCGGGACAGGGGGGTGAGCAGTTCTTC
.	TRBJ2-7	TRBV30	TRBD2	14	CAWSALAGTYEQYF	TGTGCCTGGAGTGCGCTAGCGGGTACCTACGAGCAGTACTTC
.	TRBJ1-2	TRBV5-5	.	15	CASSLGAVWAGSYTF	TGTGCCAGCAGCTTGGGGGCCGTTTGGGCAGGGAGCTACACCTTC
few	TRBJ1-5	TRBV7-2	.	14	CASSGGDGSRPQHF	TGTGCCAGCAGCGGGGGGGATGGGTCCCGGCCCCAGCATTTT
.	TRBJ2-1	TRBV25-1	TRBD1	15	CASSGGTVGNNEQFF	TGTGCCAGCAGTGGGGGGACAGTTGGGAACAATGAGCAGTTCTTC
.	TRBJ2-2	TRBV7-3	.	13	CASSPGGTGELFF	TGTGCCAGCAGCCCCGGGGGCACCGGGGAGCTGTTTTTT
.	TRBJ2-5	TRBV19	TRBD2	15	CASSILLAAQETQYF	TGTGCCAGTAGTATATTACTAGCGGCCCAAGAGACCCAGTACTTC
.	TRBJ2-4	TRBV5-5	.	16	CASSFRLTGTKNIQYF	TGTGCCAGCAGCTTTCGTCTAACCGGGACCAAAAACATTCAGTACTTC
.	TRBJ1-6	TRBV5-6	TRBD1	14	CASSFGTGKSPLHF	TGTGCCAGCAGCTTTGGGACAGGAAAATCACCCCTCCACTTT
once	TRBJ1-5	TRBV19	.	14	CASSGGLGNQPQHF	TGTGCCAGTAGTGGGGGCTTGGGCAATCAGCCCCAGCATTTT
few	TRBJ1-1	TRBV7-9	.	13	CASSLQGNTEAFF	TGTGCCAGCAGCTTACAGGGAAACACTGAAGCTTTCTTT
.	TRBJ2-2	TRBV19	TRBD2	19	CASSTTPATSGSVTGELFF	TGTGCCAGTAGTACCACCCCCGCCACTAGCGGGAGCGTAACCGGGGAGCTGTTTTTT
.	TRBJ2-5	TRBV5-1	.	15	CASSLASAAEETQYF	TGCGCCAGCAGCTTGGCCTCCGCGGCGGAAGAGACCCAGTACTTC
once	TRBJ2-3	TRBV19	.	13	CASSILRADTQYF	TGTGCCAGTAGTATACTGAGAGCAGATACGCAGTATTTT
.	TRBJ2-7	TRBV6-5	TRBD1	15	CASSPRDRSSYEQYF	TGTGCCAGCAGTCCTAGGGACAGAAGCTCCTACGAGCAGTACTTC
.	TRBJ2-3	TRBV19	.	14	CASSIAGETDTQYF	TGTGCCAGTAGTATAGCGGGAGAGACAGATACGCAGTATTTT
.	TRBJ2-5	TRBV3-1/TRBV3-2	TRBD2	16	CASSQVTSGMQETQYF	TGTGCCAGCAGCCAAGTAACTAGCGGGATGCAAGAGACCCAGTACTTC
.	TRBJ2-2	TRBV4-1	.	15	CASSPREGQASWLFF	TGCGCCAGCAGCCCAAGGGAGGGACAGGCATCATGGTTGTTTTTT
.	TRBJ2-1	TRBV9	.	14	CASSGRGIYNEQFF	TGTGCCAGCAGCGGCCGCGGGATCTACAATGAGCAGTTCTTC
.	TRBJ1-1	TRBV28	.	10	CASGDNSLRF	TGTGCCAGCGGGGACAATAGCTTGAGGTTT